Included here is one TCR beta chain sequence, with context. V dropped 4 bases and J dropped 4; count of bases not matched to a gene: 1. From germline, CDR1 is LGHDT and CDR2 YNNKEL (reference sequence). The CDR3 runs to 14 residues. The record originates from a study of blood T cell repertoires in COVID-19. Study overall: The United States, Italy and Spain provided the acute and convalescent COVID-19 samples. PBMCs, B-cell-depleted T cells, or T cells were the source of the cDNA or gDNA that made up the material.

Per the original data handling: Reference gene primer amplification in the assay estimated nucleated cell counts. Assay used: immunoSEQ multiplex PCR; TCRdb lists only in-frame clones, some missing. That table furnishes V, J and clone size, whereas the DNA furnished D and trimming. The sample records about 74,000 clones, 70% to 80% being singletons. The sample consisted of peripheral blood. This chain links TRBV3-1 (or the pseudogene TRBV3-2) with TRBJ2-7; 13 bases agree with TRBD2. The source of this sequence is a human donor in a cohort sampled during active COVID-19. The CDR3 reads CASSLLAGGYEQYF. The CDR3 coding sequence is TGTGCCAGCAGCCTACTAGCGGGAGGGTACGAGCAGTACTTC.